Sequencing of this TCR beta chain was carried out in a study of T cell responses to AZD1222 COVID-19 vaccine. The CDR3 is 14 residues long. The ends lost 6 bases at V and 3 bases at J; junction bases unmatched: 8. Germline V CDR1 and CDR2: SNHLY, FYNNEI. Notes on this clone: Its antigen is unidentified.

Profiling relied on immunoSEQ multiplex PCR, and the TCRdb table lists in-frame clones only, not all of them. The sample has about 92,000 clones, 65% to 90% seen once. Regarding the study as a whole: Targets within unmutated variant regions were reportedly found for nearly half of spike-specific TCRs. At study baseline, merely several AZD1222 recipients were seropositive.

The rearrangement links TRBV2 to TRBJ2-7; 7 positions agree with TRBD2. The clonotype originates from an adult in good health. The material sequenced was peripheral blood, taken on day 0 of AZD1222 vaccination. CDR3 sequence: CASSVPGGYYEQYF. The CDR3 DNA sequence: TGTGCCAGCAGCGTACCGGGAGGCTACTACGAGCAGTACTTC.